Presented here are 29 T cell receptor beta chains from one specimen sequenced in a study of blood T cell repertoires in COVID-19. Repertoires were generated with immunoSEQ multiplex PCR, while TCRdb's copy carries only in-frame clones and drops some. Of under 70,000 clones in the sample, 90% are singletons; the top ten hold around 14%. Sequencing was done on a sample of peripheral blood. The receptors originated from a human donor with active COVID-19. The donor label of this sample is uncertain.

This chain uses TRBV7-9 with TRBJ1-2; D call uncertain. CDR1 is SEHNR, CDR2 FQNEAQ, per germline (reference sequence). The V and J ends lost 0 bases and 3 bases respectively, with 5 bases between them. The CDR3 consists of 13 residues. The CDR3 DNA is TGTGCCAGCAGCTTAGCGCAGGACTATGGCTACACCTTC. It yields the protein CASSLAQDYGYTF.

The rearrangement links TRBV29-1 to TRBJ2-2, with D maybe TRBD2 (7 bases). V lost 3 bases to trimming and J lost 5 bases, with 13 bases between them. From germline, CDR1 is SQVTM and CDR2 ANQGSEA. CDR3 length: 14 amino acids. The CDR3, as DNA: TGCAGCGTTGAGGAAGGGGGAGGGACCGGGGAGCTGTTTTTT. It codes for CSVEEGGGTGELFF.

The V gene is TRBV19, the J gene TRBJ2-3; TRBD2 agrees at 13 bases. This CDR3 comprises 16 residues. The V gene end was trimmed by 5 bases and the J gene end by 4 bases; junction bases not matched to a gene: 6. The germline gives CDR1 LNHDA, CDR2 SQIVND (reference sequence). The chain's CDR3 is CASSLLAGGPPDTQYF. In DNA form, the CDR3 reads TGTGCCAGTAGTTTACTAGCGGGGGGGCCCCCAGATACGCAGTATTTT.

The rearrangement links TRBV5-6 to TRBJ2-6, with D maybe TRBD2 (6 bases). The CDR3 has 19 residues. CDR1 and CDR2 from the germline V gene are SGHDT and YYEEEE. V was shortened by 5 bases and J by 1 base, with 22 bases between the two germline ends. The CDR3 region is CASRGEDGPLSSGANVLTF. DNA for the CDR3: TGTGCCAGCAGGGGGGAGGACGGCCCCCTCTCTTCTGGGGCCAACGTCCTGACTTTC.

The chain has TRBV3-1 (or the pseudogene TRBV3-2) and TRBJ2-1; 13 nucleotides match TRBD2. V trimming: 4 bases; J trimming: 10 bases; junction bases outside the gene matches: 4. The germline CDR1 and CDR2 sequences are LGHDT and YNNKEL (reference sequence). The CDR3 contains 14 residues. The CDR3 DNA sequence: TGTGCCAGCAGCCCCGGACTAGCGGGAGAGGAGCAGTTCTTC. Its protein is CASSPGLAGEEQFF.

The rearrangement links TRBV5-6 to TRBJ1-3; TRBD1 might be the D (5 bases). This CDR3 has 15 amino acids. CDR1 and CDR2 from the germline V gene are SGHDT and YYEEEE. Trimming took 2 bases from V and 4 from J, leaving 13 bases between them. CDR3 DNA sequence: TGTGCCAGCAGCTTCGGGCAGGGCTCAGGAAACACCATATATTTT. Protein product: CASSFGQGSGNTIYF.

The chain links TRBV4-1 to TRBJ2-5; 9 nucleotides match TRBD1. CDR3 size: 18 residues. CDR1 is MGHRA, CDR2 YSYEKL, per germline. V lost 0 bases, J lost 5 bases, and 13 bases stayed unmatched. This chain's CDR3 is CASSQDQGLTGGVETQYF. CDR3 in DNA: TGCGCCAGCAGCCAAGATCAAGGGTTGACAGGGGGTGTCGAGACCCAGTACTTC.

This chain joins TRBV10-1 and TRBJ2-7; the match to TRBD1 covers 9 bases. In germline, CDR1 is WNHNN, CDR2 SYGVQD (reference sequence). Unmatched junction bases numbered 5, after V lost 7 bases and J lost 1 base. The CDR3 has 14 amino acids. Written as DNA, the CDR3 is TGCGCCAGCAACCCGGGACAGGGATCCTACGAGCAGTACTTC. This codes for CASNPGQGSYEQYF.

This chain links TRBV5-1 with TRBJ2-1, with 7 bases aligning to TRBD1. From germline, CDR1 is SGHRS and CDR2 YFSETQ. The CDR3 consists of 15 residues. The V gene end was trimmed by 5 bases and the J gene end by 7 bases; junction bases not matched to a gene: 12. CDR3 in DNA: TGCGCCAGCAGGATACTCGGGACAGCGGAAAATGAGCAGTTCTTC. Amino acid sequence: CASRILGTAENEQFF.

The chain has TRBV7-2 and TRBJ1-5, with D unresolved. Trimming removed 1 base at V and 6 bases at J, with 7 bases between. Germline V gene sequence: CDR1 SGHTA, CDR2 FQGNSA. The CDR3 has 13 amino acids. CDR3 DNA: TGTGCCAGCAGCTTAGGGGAGGTTCAGCCCCAGCATTTT. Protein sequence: CASSLGEVQPQHF.

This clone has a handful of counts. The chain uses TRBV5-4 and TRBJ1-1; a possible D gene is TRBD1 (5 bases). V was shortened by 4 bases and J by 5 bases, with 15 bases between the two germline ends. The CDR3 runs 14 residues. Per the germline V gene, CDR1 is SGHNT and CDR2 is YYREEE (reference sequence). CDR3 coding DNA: TGTGCCAGCAGCACGCAGGGATCCGGGACTGAAGCTTTCTTT. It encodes CASSTQGSGTEAFF.

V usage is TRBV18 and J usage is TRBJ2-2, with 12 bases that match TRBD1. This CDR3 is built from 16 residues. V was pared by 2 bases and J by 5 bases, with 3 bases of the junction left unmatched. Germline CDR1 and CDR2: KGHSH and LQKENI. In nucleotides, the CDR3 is TGTGCCAGCTCACCAGGGACAGGGGGCAGGACCGGGGAGCTGTTTTTT. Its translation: CASSPGTGGRTGELFF.

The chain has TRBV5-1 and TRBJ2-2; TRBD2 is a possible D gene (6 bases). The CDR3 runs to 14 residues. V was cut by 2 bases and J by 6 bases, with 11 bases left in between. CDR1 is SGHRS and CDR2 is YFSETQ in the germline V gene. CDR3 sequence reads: CASSLRLGAGELFF. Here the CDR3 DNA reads TGCGCCAGCAGCTTACGACTAGGGGCCGGGGAGCTGTTTTTT.

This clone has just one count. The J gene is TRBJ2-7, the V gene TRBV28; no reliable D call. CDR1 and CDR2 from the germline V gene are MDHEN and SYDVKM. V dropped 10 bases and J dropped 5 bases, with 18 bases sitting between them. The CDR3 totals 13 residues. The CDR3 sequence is CATYETFSHEQYF. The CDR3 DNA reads TGTGCCACCTATGAAACCTTTAGTCACGAGCAGTACTTC. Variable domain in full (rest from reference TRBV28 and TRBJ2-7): DVKVTQSSRYLVKRTGEKVFLECVQDMDHENMFWYRQDPGLGLRLIYFSYDVKMKEKGDIPEGYSVSREKKERFSLILESASTNQTSMYLCATYETFSHEQYFGPGTRLTVT.

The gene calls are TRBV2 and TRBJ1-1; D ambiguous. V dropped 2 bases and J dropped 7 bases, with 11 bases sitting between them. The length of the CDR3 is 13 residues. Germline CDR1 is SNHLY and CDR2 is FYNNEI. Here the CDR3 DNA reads TGTGCCAGCAGTGAACCACATCACCGTGAAGCTTTCTTT. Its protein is CASSEPHHREAFF. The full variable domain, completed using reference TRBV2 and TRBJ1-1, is EPEVTQTPSHQVTQMGQEVILRCVPISNHLYFYWYRQILGQKVEFLVSFYNNEISEKSEIFDDQFSVERPDGSNFTLKIRSTKLEDSAMYFCASSEPHHREAFFGQGTRLTVV.

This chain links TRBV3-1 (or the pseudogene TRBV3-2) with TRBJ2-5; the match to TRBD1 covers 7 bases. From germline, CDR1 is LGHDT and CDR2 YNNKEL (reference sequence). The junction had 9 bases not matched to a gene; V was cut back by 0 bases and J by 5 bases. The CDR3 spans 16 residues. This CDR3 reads CASSQEGSGGWETQYF. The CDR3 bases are TGTGCCAGCAGCCAAGAGGGGTCAGGGGGATGGGAGACCCAGTACTTC.

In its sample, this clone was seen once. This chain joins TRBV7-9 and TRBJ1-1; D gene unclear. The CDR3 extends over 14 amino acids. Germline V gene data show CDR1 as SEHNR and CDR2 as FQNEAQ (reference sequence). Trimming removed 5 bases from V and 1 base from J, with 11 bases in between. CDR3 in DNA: TGTGCCAGCAGCCGGGAACTGGAGAACACTGAAGCTTTCTTT. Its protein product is CASSRELENTEAFF. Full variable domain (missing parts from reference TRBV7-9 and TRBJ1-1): DTGVSQNPRHKITKRGQNVTFRCDPISEHNRLYWYRQTLGQGPEFLTYFQNEAQLEKSRLLSDRFSAERPKGSFSTLEIQRTEQGDSAMYLCASSRELENTEAFFGQGTRLTVV.

This CDR3 is CASSQKDRATNEKLFF. The DNA of the CDR3 is TGCGCCAGCAGCCAAAAGGACAGGGCAACTAATGAAAAACTGTTTTTT. The V gene is TRBV4-1, the J gene TRBJ1-4; 8 bases line up with TRBD1. Germline-derived CDR1 and CDR2 are MGHRA and YSYEKL. CDR3 length equals 16 residues. V was pared by 2 bases and J by 0 bases, with 2 bases of the junction left unmatched.

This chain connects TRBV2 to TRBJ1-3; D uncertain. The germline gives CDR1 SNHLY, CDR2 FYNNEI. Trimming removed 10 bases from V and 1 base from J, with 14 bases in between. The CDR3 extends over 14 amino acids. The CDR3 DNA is TGTGCCATCCCCTTCGGGAGGTCTGGAAACACCATATATTTT. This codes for CAIPFGRSGNTIYF.

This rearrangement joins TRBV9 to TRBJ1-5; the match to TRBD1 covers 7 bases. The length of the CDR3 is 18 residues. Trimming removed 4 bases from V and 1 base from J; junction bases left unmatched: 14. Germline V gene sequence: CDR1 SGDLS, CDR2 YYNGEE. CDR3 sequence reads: CASSPRGEGAVSNQPQHF. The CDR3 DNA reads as TGTGCCAGCAGCCCCCGAGGTGAGGGGGCGGTGAGCAATCAGCCCCAGCATTTT. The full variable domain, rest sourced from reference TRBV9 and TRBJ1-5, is DSGVTQTPKHLITATGQRVTLRCSPRSGDLSVYWYQQSLDQGLQFLIQYYNGEERAKGNILERFSAQQFPDLHSELNLSSLELGDSALYFCASSPRGEGAVSNQPQHFGDGTRLSIL.

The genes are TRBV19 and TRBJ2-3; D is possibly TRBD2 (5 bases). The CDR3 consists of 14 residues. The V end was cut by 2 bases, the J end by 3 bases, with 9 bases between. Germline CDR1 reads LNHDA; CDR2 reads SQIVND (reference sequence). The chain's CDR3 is CASSIWRGTDTQYF. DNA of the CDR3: TGTGCCAGTAGTATATGGCGAGGGACAGATACGCAGTATTTT. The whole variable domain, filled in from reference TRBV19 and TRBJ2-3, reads DGGITQSPKYLFRKEGQNVTLSCEQNLNHDAMYWYRQDPGQGLRLIYYSQIVNDFQKGDIAEGYSVSREKKESFPLTVTSAQKNPTAFYLCASSIWRGTDTQYFGPGTRLTVL.

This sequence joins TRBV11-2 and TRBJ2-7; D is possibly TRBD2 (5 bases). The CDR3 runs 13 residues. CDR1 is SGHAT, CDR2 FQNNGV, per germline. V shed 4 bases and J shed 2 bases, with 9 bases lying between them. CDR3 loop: CASSWELTYEQYV. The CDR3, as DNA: TGTGCCAGCAGCTGGGAGTTGACCTACGAGCAGTACGTC.

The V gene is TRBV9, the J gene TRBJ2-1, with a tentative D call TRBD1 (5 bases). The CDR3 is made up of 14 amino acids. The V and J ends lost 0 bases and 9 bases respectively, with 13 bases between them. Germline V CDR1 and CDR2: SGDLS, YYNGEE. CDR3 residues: CASSVGPHQGEQFF. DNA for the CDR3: TGTGCCAGCAGCGTAGGTCCTCATCAGGGTGAGCAGTTCTTC.

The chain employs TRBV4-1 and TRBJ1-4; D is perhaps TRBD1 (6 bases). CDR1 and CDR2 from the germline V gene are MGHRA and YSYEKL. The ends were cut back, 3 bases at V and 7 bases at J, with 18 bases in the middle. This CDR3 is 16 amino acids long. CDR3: CASSHVFTGISEKLFF. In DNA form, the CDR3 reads TGCGCCAGCAGCCATGTATTTACAGGGATTAGTGAAAAACTGTTTTTT.

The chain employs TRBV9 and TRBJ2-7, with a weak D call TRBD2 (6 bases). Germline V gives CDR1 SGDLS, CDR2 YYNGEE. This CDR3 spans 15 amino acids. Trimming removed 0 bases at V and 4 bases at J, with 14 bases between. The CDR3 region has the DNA TGTGCCAGCAGCGTAGGTTTAGCGGTTGGGTACGAGCAGTACTTC. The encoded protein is CASSVGLAVGYEQYF.

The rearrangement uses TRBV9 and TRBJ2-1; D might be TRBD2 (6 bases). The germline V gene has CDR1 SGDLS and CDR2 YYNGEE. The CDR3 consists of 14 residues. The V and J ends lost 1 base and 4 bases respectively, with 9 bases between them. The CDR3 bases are TGTGCCAGCAGCGTATTTGGGACTTACAATGAGCAGTTCTTC. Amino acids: CASSVFGTYNEQFF.

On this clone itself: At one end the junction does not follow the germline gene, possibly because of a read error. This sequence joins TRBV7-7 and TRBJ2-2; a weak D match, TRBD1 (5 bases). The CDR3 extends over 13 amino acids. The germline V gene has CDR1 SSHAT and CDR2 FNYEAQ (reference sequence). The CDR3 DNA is TGTGCTAGCAGCTTAGACAGCACCGGGGAGCTGTTTTTT. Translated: CASSLDSTGELFF.

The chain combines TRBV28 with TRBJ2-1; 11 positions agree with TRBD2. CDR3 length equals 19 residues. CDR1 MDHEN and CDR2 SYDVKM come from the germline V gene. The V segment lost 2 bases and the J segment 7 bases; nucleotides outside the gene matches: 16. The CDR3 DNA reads TGTGCCAGCAGTTTACCCCCCGTGACTAGCGGGATGGGGATGAATGAGCAGTTCTTC. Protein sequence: CASSLPPVTSGMGMNEQFF.

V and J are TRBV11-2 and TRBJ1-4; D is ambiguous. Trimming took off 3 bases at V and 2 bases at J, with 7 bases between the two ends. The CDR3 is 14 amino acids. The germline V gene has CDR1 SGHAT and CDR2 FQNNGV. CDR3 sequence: CASSFGVTNEKLFF. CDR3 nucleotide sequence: TGTGCCAGCAGCTTCGGGGTTACTAATGAAAAACTGTTTTTT.